The 21 T cell receptor beta chains presented below share a single source sample, sequenced in a study of shared clonotypes between healthy human individuals. Some clones are missing from TCRdb's copy, which holds only in-frame ones; the method was immunoSEQ multiplex PCR. Counted here are roughly 1,500,000 clones, around 98% occurring once; the ten biggest clones make up roughly 0.4%. Sequencing input: naive CD4+ T cells sorted from blood. This sample's subset: CD45RA+ positively selected. The source is a man aged 30 to 39 in good health.

The chain combines TRBV19 with TRBJ2-4, with a tentative D call TRBD2 (6 bases). The germline V gene has CDR1 LNHDA and CDR2 SQIVND (reference sequence). V lost 7 bases and J 8 bases, leaving 15 bases between the germline ends. This CDR3 region has 13 residues. The CDR3 sequence is CASTPNPGDIQYF. The CDR3 nucleotides read TGTGCCAGTACCCCCAACCCGGGGGACATTCAGTACTTC.

The rearrangement uses TRBV5-1 and TRBJ2-3; the D gene is possibly TRBD2 (6 bases). Germline CDR1 is SGHRS and CDR2 is YFSETQ. Deletions cut 1 base from V and 1 base from J, with 13 bases between. The CDR3 has 16 amino acids. CDR3: CASSLLGDWGTDTQYF. The CDR3 bases are TGCGCCAGCAGCTTGCTCGGGGACTGGGGCACAGATACGCAGTATTTT.

This chain uses TRBV28 with TRBJ2-1, with TRBD1 matching over 9 bases. Looked up from germline, CDR1 is MDHEN and CDR2 is SYDVKM. Trimming removed 3 bases from V and 7 bases from J; junction bases left unmatched: 16. This CDR3 comprises 18 residues. CDR3 in DNA: TGTGCCAGCAGTTTCTCCTCTCACAGGGGGCGTTATCGGAATGAGCAGTTCTTC. Protein: CASSFSSHRGRYRNEQFF.

This clone was seen only once. This chain links TRBV12-5 with TRBJ1-1, with 11 bases identical to TRBD1. This CDR3 comprises 17 residues. V lost 5 bases to trimming and J lost 1 base; unmatched junction nucleotides: 9. CDR1 LGHNT and CDR2 FRNRAP come from the germline V gene. DNA of the CDR3: TGTGCTAGTGGTAATTGGAGGACAGGGGGCGCGAACACTGAAGCTTTCTTT. Translation: CASGNWRTGGANTEAFF.

This chain joins TRBV9 and TRBJ2-1, with 15 bases aligning to TRBD2. CDR3 length: 16 residues. Germline V gene lookup returns CDR1 SGDLS and CDR2 YYNGEE. V trimming: 2 bases; J trimming: 10 bases; junction bases outside the gene matches: 7. CDR3 amino acids: CASSVQPGLAGGEQFF. CDR3 sequence (DNA): TGTGCCAGCAGCGTGCAGCCGGGACTAGCGGGAGGCGAGCAGTTCTTC.

V is TRBV28 and J is TRBJ1-4; tentative D call: TRBD1 (5 bases). Germline V gene data show CDR1 as MDHEN and CDR2 as SYDVKM. V was trimmed by 1 base and J by 8 bases, leaving 17 bases between them. The CDR3 covers 16 residues. The CDR3 sequence is CASSLSGSQGREKLFF. CDR3 sequence (DNA): TGTGCCAGCAGTTTATCCGGTAGTCAGGGACGGGAAAAACTGTTTTTT. Looking up the rest from reference TRBV28 and TRBJ1-4 gives the full variable domain: DVKVTQSSRYLVKRTGEKVFLECVQDMDHENMFWYRQDPGLGLRLIYFSYDVKMKEKGDIPEGYSVSREKKERFSLILESASTNQTSMYLCASSLSGSQGREKLFFGSGTQLSVL.

V and J are TRBV29-1 and TRBJ2-3; a possible D gene is TRBD1 (5 bases). The CDR3 length is 12 residues. Trimming took off 2 bases at V and 6 bases at J, with 9 bases between the two ends. Germline loops: CDR1 SQVTM, CDR2 ANQGSEA. CDR3 bases: TGCAGCGTTGAATGGGGCAGCGATACGCAGTATTTT. This sequence encodes CSVEWGSDTQYF.

This clone was recorded once. The chain uses TRBV5-6 and TRBJ1-2, with TRBD1 identical over 7 bases. Germline trimming cut 5 bases from V and 3 bases from J; bases unmatched to any gene: 7. Germline values: CDR1 SGHDT, CDR2 YYEEEE. This CDR3 contains 14 residues. CDR3 in amino acids: CASRQTGQDYGYTF. In DNA form, the CDR3 reads TGTGCCAGCAGACAGACAGGGCAGGACTATGGCTACACCTTC.

V and J are TRBV5-1 and TRBJ2-5, with D tentatively TRBD2 (5 bases). The V and J ends lost 4 bases and 2 bases respectively, with 15 bases between them. CDR1 is SGHRS, CDR2 YFSETQ, per germline. The CDR3 loop spans 15 amino acids. Written as DNA, the CDR3 is TGCGCCAGCAGCCTTCCCGAGGGAGCGCAAGAGACCCAGTACTTC. Protein product: CASSLPEGAQETQYF.

This CDR3 is CASSYASGRVDEQYF. CDR3 nucleotides: TGTGCCAGCAGTTACGCTAGCGGGAGGGTCGACGAGCAGTACTTC. The chain couples TRBV6-5 to TRBJ2-7, with TRBD2 matching over 12 bases. The CDR3 has 15 residues. The V segment lost 2 bases and the J segment 5 bases; nucleotides outside the gene matches: 4. CDR1 and CDR2 from the germline V gene are MNHEY and SVGAGI.

The chain couples TRBV29-1 to TRBJ1-2, with TRBD1 identical over 8 bases. There are 15 residues in the CDR3. The V and J ends lost 0 bases and 4 bases, in that order; junction bases with no gene match: 7. The V gene's germline CDR1 is SQVTM and CDR2 ANQGSEA. CDR3 nucleotide sequence: TGCAGCGTTGAAGATTTGCCAGGGGGCGGCTATGGCTACACCTTC. Its translation: CSVEDLPGGGYGYTF.

CDR3 bases: TGTGCCAGCAGCTCGAGCGGTACAAATGAGCAGTTCTTC. Amino acids: CASSSSGTNEQFF. The chain joins TRBV7-3 to TRBJ2-1, with D maybe TRBD2 (5 bases). The CDR3 contains 13 residues. V lost 4 bases and J lost 7, with 11 bases in between. Germline V gene data show CDR1 as SGHTA and CDR2 as FQGTGA.

J is TRBJ1-1 and V is TRBV9, with TRBD1 matching over 10 bases. V gave up 4 bases and J gave up 7 bases; unmatched junction bases: 16. Germline lookup yields CDR1 SGDLS and CDR2 YYNGEE. The CDR3 sequence is 17 residues long. As DNA, the CDR3 is TGTGCCAGCAGCAGCATCCCCCGACGGGACAGGGGACTTGAAGCTTTCTTT. This translates into CASSSIPRRDRGLEAFF.

The chain links TRBV29-1 to TRBJ2-3, with TRBD1 matching 8 bases. The CDR3 spans 14 residues. In germline, CDR1 is SQVTM, CDR2 ANQGSEA. V lost 7 bases, J lost 5 bases, and 11 bases stayed unmatched. CDR3 sequence (DNA): TGCAGCGCCGAGCCAGGGGGCCTCCTAGATACGCAGTATTTT. Its protein is CSAEPGGLLDTQYF.

The chain recombines TRBV18 with TRBJ1-1; the D gene is possibly TRBD1 (6 bases). V shed 3 bases and J shed 0 bases, with 11 bases lying between them. Germline V lookup: CDR1 KGHSH, CDR2 LQKENI. The CDR3 sequence is 15 residues long. This chain's CDR3 is CASSPWGALNTEAFF. The DNA for the CDR3 is TGTGCCAGCTCACCCTGGGGGGCACTGAACACTGAAGCTTTCTTT.

The chain carries TRBV2 and TRBJ2-3; tentatively, D is TRBD2 (6 bases). Germline V gives CDR1 SNHLY, CDR2 FYNNEI. CDR3 length equals 13 residues. V lost 10 bases and J lost 5, with 16 bases in between. DNA of the CDR3: TGTGCCACCACTGGGGAGGTCCGAGATACGCAGTATTTT. Amino acids: CATTGEVRDTQYF.

The V and J genes are TRBV6-5 and TRBJ1-4; 7 bases agree with TRBD1. J lost 8 bases, V lost 6 bases, and 9 bases had no gene match. CDR1 is MNHEY, CDR2 SVGAGI, per germline. The CDR3 loop spans 14 amino acids. CDR3 coding DNA: TGTGCCAGCAGCTCAGGGGGGGAGGGAGAAAAACTGTTTTTT. This sequence encodes CASSSGGEGEKLFF.

The V and J genes are TRBV19 and TRBJ1-1, with unresolved D. The CDR3 covers 14 residues. Between the trimmed V and J ends, which lost 4 bases and 6 bases, there was a span of 15 bases. Germline V gene lookup returns CDR1 LNHDA and CDR2 SQIVND (reference sequence). The CDR3 DNA reads TGTGCCAGTAGTACACGATCCAGTCGTGCTGAAGCTTTCTTT. Translated, it gives CASSTRSSRAEAFF.

The chain carries TRBV25-1 and TRBJ1-2, with unresolved D. The CDR3 totals 14 residues. Germline V lookup: CDR1 MGHDK, CDR2 SYGVNS. V was clipped by 3 bases and J by 7 bases, with 15 bases between them. CDR3 amino acids: CASSDPQAWGGYTF. In nucleotides, the CDR3 is TGTGCCAGCAGTGATCCTCAGGCCTGGGGTGGCTACACCTTC.

The chain uses TRBV23-1 and TRBJ1-5; 9 nucleotides line up with TRBD1. TRBV23-1 is noted as an ORF with a role that remains uncertain. This CDR3 comprises 19 residues. Trimming at V came to 4 bases and at J to 0 bases, leaving 13 bases not matched to a gene. The CDR3 spells CASSLTTGTGLSSNQPQHF. CDR3 bases: TGCGCCAGCAGTCTGACCACCGGGACAGGGCTTTCTAGCAATCAGCCCCAGCATTTT.

This clone was seen only once. The chain links TRBV7-7 to TRBJ1-3; 9 bases are shared with TRBD1. V lost 5 bases, J lost 4 bases, and 6 bases stayed unmatched. The CDR3 contains 15 residues. Germline loops: CDR1 SSHAT, CDR2 FNYEAQ (reference sequence). CDR3 in DNA: TGTGCCAGCAGCCCATCGACAGGGGGAGGAAACACCATATATTTT. Translated, it gives CASSPSTGGGNTIYF.